The rows below give T cell receptor beta chains drawn from one sample of a study of beta chain features in type 1 diabetes. Libraries were prepared by immunoSEQ multiplex PCR; TCRdb keeps only in-frame clonotypes and omits some of them. The repertoire has hundreds of thousands of clones, about 10% of them found once; the top ten carry about 0.042%. The sample consisted of naive CD4+ T cells from blood. These receptors all come from a woman aged 18-29 years in good health. Both conserved end residues are part of each CDR3. D genes are given only for firm matches. Clone size is given for some rows only: seen once, a few or many times, or a class if the clone is expanded.

D	V	size	J	CDR3	DNA
NA	TRBV7-2	few	TRBJ2-1	CASSFDRPNYNEQFF	TGTGCCAGCAGCTTCGACAGACCCAATTACAATGAGCAGTTCTTC
NA	TRBV6-6	NA	TRBJ1-2	CASSPVGGTEGYTF	TGTGCCAGCTCCCCCGTGGGAGGCACAGAAGGCTACACCTTC
NA	TRBV19	few	TRBJ2-1	CASSIGFILYNEQFF	TGTGCCAGTAGTATAGGGTTTATCCTCTACAATGAGCAGTTCTTC
TRBD1	TRBV7-2	few	TRBJ2-3	CASSLQQGPDSDTQYF	TGTGCCAGCAGCCTACAACAGGGGCCTGACTCAGATACGCAGTATTTT
NA	TRBV30	NA	TRBJ1-5	CAWSVNRQGPLNQPQHF	TGTGCCTGGAGTGTTAATAGGCAGGGCCCGCTCAATCAGCCCCAGCATTTT
NA	TRBV7-3	NA	TRBJ2-5	CASSPEGVVGTQYF	TGTGCCAGCAGCCCGGAGGGGGTAGTGGGGACCCAGTACTTC
NA	TRBV4-2	NA	TRBJ2-5	CASSQVSSSYWETQYF	TGTGCCAGCAGCCAAGTGAGTTCTTCATATTGGGAGACCCAGTACTTC
TRBD1	TRBV28	few	TRBJ2-6	CASSPQGAGANVLTF	TGTGCCAGCAGTCCACAGGGGGCCGGGGCCAACGTCCTGACTTTC
TRBD2	TRBV30	few	TRBJ2-1	CAWNLIGGSYNEQFF	TGTGCCTGGAACTTAATTGGCGGGAGCTACAATGAGCAGTTCTTC
NA	TRBV7-9	NA	TRBJ2-1	CASSLLGEQFF	TGTGCCAGCAGCTTACTGGGTGAGCAGTTCTTC
NA	TRBV9	NA	TRBJ2-2	CASSVGQTEELFF	TGTGCCAGCAGCGTAGGACAGACGGAGGAGCTGTTTTTT
NA	TRBV18	few	TRBJ1-5	CASSGRQGGEPQHF	TGTGCCAGCTCGGGTCGACAAGGCGGGGAGCCCCAGCATTTT
NA	TRBV29-1	NA	TRBJ1-2	CSVEQGGYGYTF	TGCAGCGTTGAACAGGGAGGGTATGGCTACACCTTC